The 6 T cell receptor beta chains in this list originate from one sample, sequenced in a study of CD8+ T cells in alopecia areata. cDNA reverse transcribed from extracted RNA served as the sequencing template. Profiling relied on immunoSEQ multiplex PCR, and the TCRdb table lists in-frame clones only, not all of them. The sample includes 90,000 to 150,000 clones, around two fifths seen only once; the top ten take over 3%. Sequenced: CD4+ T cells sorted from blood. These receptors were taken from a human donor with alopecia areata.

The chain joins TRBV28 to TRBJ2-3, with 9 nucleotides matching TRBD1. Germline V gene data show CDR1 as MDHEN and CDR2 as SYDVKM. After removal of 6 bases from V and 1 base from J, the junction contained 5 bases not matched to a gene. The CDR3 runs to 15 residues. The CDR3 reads CASRGQGSGTDTQYF. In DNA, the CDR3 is TGTGCCAGCAGGGGACAGGGAAGCGGCACAGATACGCAGTATTTT.

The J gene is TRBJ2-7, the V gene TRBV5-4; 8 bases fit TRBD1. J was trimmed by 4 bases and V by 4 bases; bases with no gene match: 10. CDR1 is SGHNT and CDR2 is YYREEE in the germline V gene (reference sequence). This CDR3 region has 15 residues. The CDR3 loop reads CASSEGQGPLYEQYF. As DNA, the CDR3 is TGTGCCAGCAGCGAAGGACAGGGCCCATTGTACGAGCAGTACTTC.

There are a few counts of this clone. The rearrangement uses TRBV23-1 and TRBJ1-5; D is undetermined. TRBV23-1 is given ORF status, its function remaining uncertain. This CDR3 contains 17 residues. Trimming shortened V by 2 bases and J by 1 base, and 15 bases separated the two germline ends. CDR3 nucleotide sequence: TGCGCCAGCAGTCAAATGGGCCTGGGTAGGAGCAATCAGCCCCAGCATTTT. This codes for CASSQMGLGRSNQPQHF.

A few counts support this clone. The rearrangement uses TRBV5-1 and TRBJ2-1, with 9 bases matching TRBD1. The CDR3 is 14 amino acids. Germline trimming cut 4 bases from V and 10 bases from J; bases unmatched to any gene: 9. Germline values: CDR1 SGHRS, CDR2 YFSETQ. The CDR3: CASSPGTGNQEQFF. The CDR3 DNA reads TGCGCCAGCAGCCCGGGGACAGGGAACCAAGAGCAGTTCTTC.

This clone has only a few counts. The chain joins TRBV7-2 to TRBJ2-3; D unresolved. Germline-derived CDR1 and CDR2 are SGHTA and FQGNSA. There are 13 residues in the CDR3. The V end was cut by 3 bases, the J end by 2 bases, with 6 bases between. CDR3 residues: CASSFGFTDTQYF. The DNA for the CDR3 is TGTGCCAGCAGCTTCGGCTTCACAGATACGCAGTATTTT.

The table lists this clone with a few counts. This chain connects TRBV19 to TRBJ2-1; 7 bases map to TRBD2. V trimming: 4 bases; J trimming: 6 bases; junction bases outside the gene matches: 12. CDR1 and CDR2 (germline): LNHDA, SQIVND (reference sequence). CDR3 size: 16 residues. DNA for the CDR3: TGTGCCAGTAGTAAAGGGAGCGGGGAGCCATCCAATGAGCAGTTCTTC. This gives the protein CASSKGSGEPSNEQFF.